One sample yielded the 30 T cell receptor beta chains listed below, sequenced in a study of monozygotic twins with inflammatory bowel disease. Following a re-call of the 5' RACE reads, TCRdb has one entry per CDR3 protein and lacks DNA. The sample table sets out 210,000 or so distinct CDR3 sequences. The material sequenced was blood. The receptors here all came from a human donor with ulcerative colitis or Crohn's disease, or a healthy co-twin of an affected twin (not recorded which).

This chain's CDR3 is CASSFDRGIEAFF. J is TRBJ1-1 and V is TRBV5-1; TCRdb's D call of TRBD1 is untestable without DNA. Germline V gene lookup returns CDR1 SGHRS and CDR2 YFSETQ. The CDR3 totals 13 residues.

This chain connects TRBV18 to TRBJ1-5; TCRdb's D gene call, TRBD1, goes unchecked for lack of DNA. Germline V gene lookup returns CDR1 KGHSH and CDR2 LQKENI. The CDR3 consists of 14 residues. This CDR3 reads CASSPGWGDQPQHF.

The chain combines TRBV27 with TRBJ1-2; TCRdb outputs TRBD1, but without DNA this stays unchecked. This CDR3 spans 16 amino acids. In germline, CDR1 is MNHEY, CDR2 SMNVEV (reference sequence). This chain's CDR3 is CASSSLQGKLYYGYTF.

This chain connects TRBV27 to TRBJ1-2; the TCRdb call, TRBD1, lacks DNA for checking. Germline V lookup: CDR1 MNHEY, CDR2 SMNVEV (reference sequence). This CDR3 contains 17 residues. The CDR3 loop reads CASSLRKTGYRNYGYTF.

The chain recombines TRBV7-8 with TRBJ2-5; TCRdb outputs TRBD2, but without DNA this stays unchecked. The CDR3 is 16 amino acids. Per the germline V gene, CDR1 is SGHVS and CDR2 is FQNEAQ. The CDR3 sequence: CASSSQLAGAGETQYF.

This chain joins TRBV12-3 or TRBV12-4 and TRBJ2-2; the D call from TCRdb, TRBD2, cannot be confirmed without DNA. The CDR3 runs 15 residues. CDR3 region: CASRLTSGGPGELFF.

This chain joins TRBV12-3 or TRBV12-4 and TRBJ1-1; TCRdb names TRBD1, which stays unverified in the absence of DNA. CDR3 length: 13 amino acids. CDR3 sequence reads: CASSSRTVVEAFF.

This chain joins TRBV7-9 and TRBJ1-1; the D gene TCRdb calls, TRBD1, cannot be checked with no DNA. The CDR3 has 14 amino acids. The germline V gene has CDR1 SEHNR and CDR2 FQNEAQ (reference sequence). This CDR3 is CASSLAGGGAEAFF.

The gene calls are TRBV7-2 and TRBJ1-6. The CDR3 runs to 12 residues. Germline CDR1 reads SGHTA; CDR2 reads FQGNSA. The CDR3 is CASSLSKSPLHF.

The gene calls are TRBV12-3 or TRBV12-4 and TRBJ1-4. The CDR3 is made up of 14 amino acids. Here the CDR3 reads CASSLRQANEKLFF.

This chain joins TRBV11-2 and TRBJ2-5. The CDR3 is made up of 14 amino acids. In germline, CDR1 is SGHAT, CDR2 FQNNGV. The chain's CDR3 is CASSQGIGFETQYF.

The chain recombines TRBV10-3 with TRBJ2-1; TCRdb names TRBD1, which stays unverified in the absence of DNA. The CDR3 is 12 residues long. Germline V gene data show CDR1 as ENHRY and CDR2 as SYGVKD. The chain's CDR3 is CAISAGRAEQFF.

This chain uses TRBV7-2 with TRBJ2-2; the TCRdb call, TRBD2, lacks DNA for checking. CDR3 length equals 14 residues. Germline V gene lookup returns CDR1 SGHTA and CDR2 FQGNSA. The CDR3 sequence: CASSTSLASGELFF.

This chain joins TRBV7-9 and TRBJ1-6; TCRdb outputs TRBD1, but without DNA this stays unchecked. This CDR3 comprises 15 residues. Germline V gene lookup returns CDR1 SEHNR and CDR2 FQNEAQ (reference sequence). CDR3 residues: CASSFTGDFGSPLHF. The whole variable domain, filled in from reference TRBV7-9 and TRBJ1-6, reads DTGVSQNPRHKITKRGQNVTFRCDPISEHNRLYWYRQTLGQGPEFLTYFQNEAQLEKSRLLSDRFSAERPKGSFSTLEIQRTEQGDSAMYLCASSFTGDFGSPLHFGNGTRLTVT.

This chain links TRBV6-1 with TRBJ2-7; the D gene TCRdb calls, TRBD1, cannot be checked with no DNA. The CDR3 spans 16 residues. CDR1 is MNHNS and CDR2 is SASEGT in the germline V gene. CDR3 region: CASTTFRQGWSYEQYF.

CDR3 loop: CASSQEQDPKNIQYF. The chain couples TRBV3-1 to TRBJ2-4; TCRdb returns TRBD1, unconfirmable since there is no DNA. The CDR3 totals 15 residues. Germline V gene data show CDR1 as LGHDT and CDR2 as YNNKEL (reference sequence).

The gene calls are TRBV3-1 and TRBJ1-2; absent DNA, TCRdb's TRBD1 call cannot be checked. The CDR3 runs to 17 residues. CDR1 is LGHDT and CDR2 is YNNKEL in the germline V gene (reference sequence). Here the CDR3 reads CASSQVPGGGFNYGYTF.

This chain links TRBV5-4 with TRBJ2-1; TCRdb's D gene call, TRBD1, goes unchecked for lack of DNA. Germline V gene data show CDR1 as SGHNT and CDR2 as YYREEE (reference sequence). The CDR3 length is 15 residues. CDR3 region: CASSDQGVSYNEQFF.

CDR3: CAINDNRIGVETQYF. V and J are TRBV10-3 and TRBJ2-5. The CDR3 has 15 amino acids. CDR1 and CDR2 from the germline V gene are ENHRY and SYGVKD.

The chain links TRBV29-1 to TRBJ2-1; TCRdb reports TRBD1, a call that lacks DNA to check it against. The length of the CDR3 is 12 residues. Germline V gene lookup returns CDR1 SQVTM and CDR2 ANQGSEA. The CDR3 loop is CSVEPGYNEQFF.

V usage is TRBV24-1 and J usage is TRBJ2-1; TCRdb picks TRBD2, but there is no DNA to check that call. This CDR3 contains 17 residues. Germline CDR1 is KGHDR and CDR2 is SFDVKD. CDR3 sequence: CATSDSTSGRAYNEQFF.

This CDR3 is CASSLKGGATEAFF. The chain uses TRBV12-3 or TRBV12-4 and TRBJ1-1; without DNA, the TCRdb call of TRBD1 cannot be checked. CDR3 size: 14 residues.

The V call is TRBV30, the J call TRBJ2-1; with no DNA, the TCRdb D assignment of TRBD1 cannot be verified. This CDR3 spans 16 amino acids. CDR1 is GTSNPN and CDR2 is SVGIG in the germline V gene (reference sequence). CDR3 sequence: CAWSTGRTYSYNEQFF.

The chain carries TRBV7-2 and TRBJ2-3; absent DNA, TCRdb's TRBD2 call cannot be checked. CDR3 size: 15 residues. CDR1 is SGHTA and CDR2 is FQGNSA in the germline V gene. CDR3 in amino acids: CASSLLLAGAQAQYF.

CDR3 loop: CASSTPGDEQYF. This chain uses TRBV6-5 with TRBJ2-7; there is no DNA to check the TCRdb D call of TRBD1. Germline CDR1 reads MNHEY; CDR2 reads SVGAGI. The CDR3 runs 12 residues.

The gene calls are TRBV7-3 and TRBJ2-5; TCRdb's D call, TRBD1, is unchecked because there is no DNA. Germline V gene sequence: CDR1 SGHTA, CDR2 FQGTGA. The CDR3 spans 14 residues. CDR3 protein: CASSFGAPGETQYF.

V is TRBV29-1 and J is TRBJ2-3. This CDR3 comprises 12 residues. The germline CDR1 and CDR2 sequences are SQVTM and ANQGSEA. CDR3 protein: CSVDGFTDTQYF.

This CDR3 is CATKLGIVDEKLFF. The chain is built from TRBV6-5 and TRBJ1-4. Germline CDR1 MNHEY, CDR2 SVGAGI. The CDR3 spans 14 residues.

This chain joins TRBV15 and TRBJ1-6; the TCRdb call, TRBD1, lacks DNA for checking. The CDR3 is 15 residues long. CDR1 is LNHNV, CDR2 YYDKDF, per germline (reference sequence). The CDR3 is CATSRAQGGNSPLHF.

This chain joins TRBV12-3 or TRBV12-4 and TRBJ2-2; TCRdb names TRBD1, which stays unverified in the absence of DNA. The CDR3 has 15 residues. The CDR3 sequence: CASSSGGTNTGELFF.